This is a list of T cell receptor beta chains from one sample in a study of T cell responses to AZD1222 COVID-19 vaccine. Sequenced by immunoSEQ multiplex PCR; TCRdb stores in-frame clones only, minus some. The data contain about 160,000 clones, 91% of them singletons. The material sequenced was peripheral blood, taken 28 days after the second AZD1222 dose. Source of these receptors: an adult who received the AZD1222 COVID-19 vaccine. CDR3s include the opening cysteine and the closing phenylalanine or tryptophan. A D gene is named only where the DNA matches it firmly. Some rows mark clone size as missing; the rest say once, few, many or name a class of expanded clone.

>15|TRBV5-4|NA|NA|TRBJ2-2
CASSWARGNTGELFF
TGTGCCAGCAGCTGGGCCAGGGGAAACACCGGGGAGCTGTTTTTT
>14|TRBV2|NA|TRBD2|TRBJ2-1
CASSYSGENNEQFF
TGTGCCAGCAGTTATAGCGGGGAGAACAATGAGCAGTTCTTC
>16|TRBV3-1/TRBV3-2|NA|TRBD1|TRBJ2-2
CASSHDRGLRVGELFF
TGTGCCAGCAGCCACGACAGGGGGCTACGTGTCGGGGAGCTGTTTTTT
>17|TRBV21-1|NA|NA|TRBJ2-1
CASSKDSQGGSYNEQFF
TGTGCCAGCAGCAAAGACTCGCAGGGGGGCTCCTACAATGAGCAGTTCTTC
>14|TRBV7-2|NA|NA|TRBJ1-4
CASSSRGAREKLFF
TGTGCCAGCAGCTCTAGGGGGGCGAGGGAAAAACTGTTTTTT
>16|TRBV6-5|NA|NA|TRBJ1-1
CASSYLSSGLSTEAFF
TGTGCCAGCAGTTACCTCTCCTCAGGGTTAAGCACTGAAGCTTTCTTT
>13|TRBV2|few|NA|TRBJ1-2
CASSEARPAGYTF
TGTGCCAGCAGTGAAGCCAGGCCAGCTGGCTACACCTTC
>15|TRBV4-3|NA|TRBD1|TRBJ1-3
CASSQAGGSGNTIYF
TGCGCCAGCAGCCAAGCAGGGGGCTCTGGAAACACCATATATTTT
>11|TRBV7-2|once|NA|TRBJ2-1
CASRSAAEQFF
TGTGCCAGCCGATCGGCTGCTGAGCAGTTCTTC
>15|TRBV11-3|NA|NA|TRBJ2-7
CASSFPQGGRGVSYF
TGTGCCAGCAGCTTCCCACAGGGCGGCAGGGGAGTTTCGTACTTC
>12|TRBV25-1|NA|NA|TRBJ2-1
CASSDLNNEQFF
TGTGCCAGCAGTGATTTGAATAATGAGCAGTTCTTC
>15|TRBV5-3|NA|NA|TRBJ2-7
CARSTERPSTYEQYF
TGTGCCAGAAGTACGGAGCGGCCCTCGACCTACGAGCAGTACTTC
>12|TRBV30|NA|NA|TRBJ2-1
CAWGGPSNEQFF
TGTGCCTGGGGCGGGCCAAGCAATGAGCAGTTCTTC
>15|TRBV5-1|NA|NA|TRBJ2-7
CASSPEGDTSREQYF
TGCGCCAGCAGCCCCGAGGGGGATACTAGTCGCGAGCAGTACTTC
>14|TRBV9|NA|NA|TRBJ2-7
CASSETTGPGEQYF
TGTGCCAGCAGCGAGACGACAGGCCCGGGCGAGCAGTACTTC
>14|TRBV6-5|NA|NA|TRBJ1-1
CASSYGGSGTEAFF
TGTGCCAGCAGTTACGGGGGGAGCGGAACTGAAGCTTTCTTT
>18|TRBV11-2|NA|NA|TRBJ1-4
CASSLDYLDGSLNEKLFF
TGTGCCAGCAGCTTAGATTATCTCGACGGATCTTTAAATGAAAAACTGTTTTTT
>14|TRBV11-3|NA|NA|TRBJ1-1
CASSLDHGNTEAFF
TGTGCCAGCAGCTTAGATCACGGGAACACTGAAGCTTTCTTT
>15|TRBV6-5|NA|NA|TRBJ1-3
CASSYGAGSGNTIYF
TGTGCCAGCAGTTACGGGGCAGGAAGTGGAAACACCATATATTTT
>18|TRBV18|NA|NA|TRBJ2-1
CASSTERGPTLVYNEQFF
TGTGCCAGCTCAACGGAGCGCGGCCCGACACTCGTTTACAATGAGCAGTTCTTC
>14|TRBV7-8|NA|NA|TRBJ2-2
CASSLGFNSGELFF
TGTGCCAGCAGCTTAGGTTTTAACTCCGGGGAGCTGTTTTTT
>14|TRBV7-8|NA|NA|TRBJ1-1
CAGAALIMNTEAFF
TGTGCCGGCGCAGCCTTGATTATGAACACTGAAGCTTTCTTT
>16|TRBV7-9|NA|NA|TRBJ1-1
CASSIGGGLGNTEAFF
TGTGCCAGCAGCATAGGTGGGGGCCTGGGGAACACTGAAGCTTTCTTT